This TCR beta chain was recorded in a study of beta chain bispecific antibodies for T cell cancers. General study results and limits: In these mixed samples, most targeted TRBV reads derived from the leukemia cell line. TRBV5-6, highly similar to TRBV5-5, is cross-recognized by anti-TRBV5-5 antibody. Versus anti-CD19, anti-TRBV12 exposure cut the TRBV12-3 share of TRBV signal by 97% to 99%.

This CDR3 region has 14 residues. Germline CDR1 and CDR2: DFQATT and SNEGSKA (reference sequence). Trimming shortened V by 8 bases and J by 0 bases, and 16 bases separated the two germline ends. On this clonotype: What it binds is unknown.

TCRdb re-analysed the 5' RACE reads in MiXCR, keeping a single row per CDR3 protein. The sample comprises about 20,000 distinct CDR3 sequences, 2% to 2.5% of which are singletons, and under 5.5% rests with the top ten. Either OKT3 anti-CD3 antibody or CD3/CD28 beads expanded T cells from blood mononuclear cells over approximately 3 days. The gene calls are TRBV20-1 and TRBJ1-2; possible D gene TRBD1, 5 bases. Sequenced here: healthy donor T cells cultured with leukemia cells, sampled from a culture containing a bispecific antibody targeting TCR Vbeta12. The source of this sequence is a human donor in good health. Some clones in this sample may be carry-over from other donors' samples. CDR3 nucleotide sequence: TGCAGTCCAAAAGGCACGGGGGCTAACTATGGCTACACCTTC. It translates to CSPKGTGANYGYTF.